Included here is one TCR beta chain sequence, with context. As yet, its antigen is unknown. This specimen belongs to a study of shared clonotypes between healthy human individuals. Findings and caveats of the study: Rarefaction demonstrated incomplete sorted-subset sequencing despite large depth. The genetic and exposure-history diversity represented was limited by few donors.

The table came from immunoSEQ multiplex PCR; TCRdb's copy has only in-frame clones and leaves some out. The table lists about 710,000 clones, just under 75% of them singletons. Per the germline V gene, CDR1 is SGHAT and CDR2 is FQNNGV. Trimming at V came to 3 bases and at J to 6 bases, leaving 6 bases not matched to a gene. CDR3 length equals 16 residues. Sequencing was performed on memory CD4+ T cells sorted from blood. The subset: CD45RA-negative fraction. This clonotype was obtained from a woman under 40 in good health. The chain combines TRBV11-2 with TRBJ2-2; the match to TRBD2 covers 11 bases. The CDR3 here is CASSFTSGSSAGELFF. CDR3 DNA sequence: TGTGCCAGCAGCTTTACTAGCGGGAGTAGCGCCGGGGAGCTGTTTTTT.